One and the same sample provided the 26 T cell receptor beta chains below, sequenced in a study of OX40 agonist ivuxolimab in advanced cancers. Sequenced by immunoSEQ multiplex PCR; TCRdb stores in-frame clones only, minus some. This sample carries about 37,000 clones, more than 85% of them seen once, and the ten largest clones take 0.5% to 0.6%. This material consisted of CD4+ or CD8+ T cells sorted from blood, taken in a trial of the OX40 agonist ivuxolimab. These receptors were taken from an adult with an advanced solid tumor such as melanoma, head and neck, liver or kidney cancer.

The CDR3 is CASSFGQGRFLPQHF. Written as DNA, the CDR3 is TGTGCCAGCAGTTTTGGGCAGGGACGTTTTTTGCCCCAGCATTTT. The genes are TRBV28 and TRBJ1-5; D may be TRBD1 (5 bases). CDR1 MDHEN and CDR2 SYDVKM come from the germline V gene. V lost 3 bases and J 9 bases, leaving 18 bases between the germline ends. CDR3 length: 15 amino acids.

CDR3 amino acids: CASRDDSKETQYF. The CDR3 coding sequence is TGTGCCAGCAGGGACGACAGTAAAGAGACCCAGTACTTC. The chain carries TRBV2 and TRBJ2-5, with D perhaps matching TRBD1 (5 bases). The CDR3 is 13 residues long. The V gene lost 6 bases and the J gene lost 3 bases, with 11 bases spanning the gap. Germline V lookup: CDR1 SNHLY, CDR2 FYNNEI.

J is TRBJ1-2 and V is TRBV5-4; D uncertain. The CDR3 contains 14 residues. Germline V gene data show CDR1 as SGHNT and CDR2 as YYREEE (reference sequence). V shed 0 bases and J shed 8 bases, with 14 bases lying between them. The DNA for the CDR3 is TGTGCCAGCAGCTTGGAGGGTCCCGTGAAAGGCTACACCTTC. Residues: CASSLEGPVKGYTF.

This chain connects TRBV5-1 to TRBJ1-2; tentative D call: TRBD1 (6 bases). The CDR3 extends over 17 amino acids. The V end lost 0 bases, the J end lost 2 bases, and 17 bases lay between the germline ends. Germline CDR1 reads SGHRS; CDR2 reads YFSETQ. As DNA, the CDR3 is TGCGCCAGCAGCTTGGTTGGGGGTGCAGGGGTAAACTATGGCTACACCTTC. Amino acids: CASSLVGGAGVNYGYTF.

V is TRBV5-1 and J is TRBJ1-5; D gene ambiguous. Germline V gene data show CDR1 as SGHRS and CDR2 as YFSETQ. The CDR3 contains 15 residues. V was clipped by 4 bases and J by 6 bases, with 17 bases between them. The CDR3 DNA reads as TGCGCCAGCAGCGAAGGAGAAGGGTCCGCTCAGCCCCAGCATTTT. This sequence encodes CASSEGEGSAQPQHF.

The rearrangement links TRBV7-8 to TRBJ2-7; a possible D gene is TRBD2 (6 bases). The DNA end is a closer match to TRBJ2-5, so the J assignment may be wrong. Germline V gene lookup returns CDR1 SGHVS and CDR2 FQNEAQ. This CDR3 is built from 13 residues. The CDR3 DNA reads as TGTGCCAGCAGCCCCGGGACTCGAGAGACCCAGTACTTC. It encodes CASSPGTRETQYF.

The gene calls are TRBV21-1 and TRBJ1-1; TRBD1 was called by the table and not checked on the DNA. TRBV21-1 is shown as a pseudogene. The CDR3 spans 17 residues. CDR3 nucleotide sequence: TGTGCCAGCAGCAATCCGTTGGGGGACAGGGGGCAAACTGAAGCTTTCTTT. It is translated as CASSNPLGDRGQTEAFF.

The genes are TRBV7-2 and TRBJ1-1; D unclear. Trimming removed 1 base from V and 4 bases from J, with 13 bases in between. The V gene's germline CDR1 is SGHTA and CDR2 FQGNSA. The CDR3 has 15 residues. As DNA, the CDR3 is TGTGCCAGCAGCTTAGTCCCCAACAGCGGCACTGAAGCTTTCTTT. It encodes CASSLVPNSGTEAFF.

The V gene is TRBV28, the J gene TRBJ1-5; D is uncertain. The germline V gene encodes CDR1 MDHEN and CDR2 SYDVKM. The CDR3 sequence is 13 residues long. Trimming cost V 6 bases and J 7 bases, with 13 bases left between them. CDR3 region: CASRPATYQPQHF. CDR3 bases: TGTGCCAGCAGGCCGGCAACGTACCAGCCCCAGCATTTT.

This clone has a single count. The gene calls are TRBV18 and TRBJ2-1; D not certain. The V end lost 2 bases, the J end lost 7 bases, and 18 bases lay between the germline ends. The CDR3 spans 16 residues. CDR1 KGHSH and CDR2 LQKENI come from the germline V gene. The CDR3: CASSPLGRASGNEQFF. The CDR3 DNA reads as TGTGCCAGCTCACCATTGGGTAGAGCTTCCGGGAATGAGCAGTTCTTC.

The genes are TRBV28 and TRBJ1-1; D might be TRBD1 (6 bases). The length of the CDR3 is 15 residues. Trimming left V 4 bases short and J 3 bases short, with 15 bases between. Germline CDR1 and CDR2: MDHEN and SYDVKM. The chain's CDR3 is CASSSPRGGDTEAFF. CDR3 coding DNA: TGTGCCAGCAGTTCCCCCCGGGGGGGCGACACTGAAGCTTTCTTT.

The chain has TRBV7-9 and TRBJ2-2; 7 bases line up with TRBD1. Losses at the gene ends were 6 bases for V and 2 bases for J; bases not matched to a gene: 9. Looked up from germline, CDR1 is SEHNR and CDR2 is FQNEAQ (reference sequence). This CDR3 is built from 16 residues. The CDR3: CASRRDSQTNTGELFF. The CDR3, as DNA: TGTGCCAGCAGACGGGACAGCCAGACAAACACCGGGGAGCTGTTTTTT.

J is TRBJ1-2 and V is TRBV9, with D possibly being TRBD1 (5 bases). Germline V CDR1 and CDR2: SGDLS, YYNGEE. This CDR3 is built from 13 residues. Trimming left V 4 bases short and J 4 bases short, with 11 bases between. CDR3: CASSSGLTYGYTF. The CDR3 DNA reads as TGTGCCAGCAGCTCGGGACTCACCTATGGCTACACCTTC.

The chain has TRBV5-1 and TRBJ1-5, with 7 bases identical to TRBD1. V trimming: 4 bases; J trimming: 0 bases; junction bases outside the gene matches: 1. The CDR3 is made up of 14 amino acids. Germline CDR1 is SGHRS and CDR2 is YFSETQ. Written as DNA, the CDR3 is TGCGCCAGCAGCACAGGGGATAGCAATCAGCCCCAGCATTTT. This codes for CASSTGDSNQPQHF. Looking up the rest from reference TRBV5-1 and TRBJ1-5 gives the full variable domain: KAGVTQTPRYLIKTRGQQVTLSCSPISGHRSVSWYQQTPGQGLQFLFEYFSETQRNKGNFPGRFSGRQFSNSRSEMNVSTLELGDSALYLCASSTGDSNQPQHFGDGTRLSIL.

The gene calls are TRBV7-2 and TRBJ2-7, with D perhaps TRBD1 or TRBD2 (7 bases each). CDR1 is SGHTA and CDR2 is FQGNSA in the germline V gene. V dropped 2 bases and J dropped 1 base, with 15 bases sitting between them. The length of the CDR3 is 16 residues. The CDR3 is CASSLFAGDRSYEQYF. CDR3 DNA: TGTGCCAGCAGCTTATTTGCGGGGGACAGATCCTACGAGCAGTACTTC. Drawing the rest from reference TRBV7-2 and TRBJ2-7, the complete variable domain is GAGVSQSPSNKVTEKGKDVELRCDPISGHTALYWYRQSLGQGLEFLIYFQGNSAPDKSGLPSDRFSAERTGGSVSTLTIQRTQQEDSAVYLCASSLFAGDRSYEQYFGPGTRLTVT.

Only one count was recorded for this clone. The chain recombines TRBV19 with TRBJ1-2; D call uncertain. Trimming cost V 6 bases and J 8 bases, with 16 bases left between them. Germline V gives CDR1 LNHDA, CDR2 SQIVND (reference sequence). CDR3 length: 13 residues. The CDR3 reads CASSPPLSGGYTF. CDR3 DNA sequence: TGTGCCAGTAGCCCACCCCTCAGTGGGGGCTACACCTTC. Drawing the rest from reference TRBV19 and TRBJ1-2, the complete variable domain is DGGITQSPKYLFRKEGQNVTLSCEQNLNHDAMYWYRQDPGQGLRLIYYSQIVNDFQKGDIAEGYSVSREKKESFPLTVTSAQKNPTAFYLCASSPPLSGGYTFGSGTRLTVV.

This sequence joins TRBV6-5 and TRBJ1-1, with D unclear. Germline CDR1 reads MNHEY; CDR2 reads SVGAGI. The germline V and J ends were trimmed by 8 bases and 8 bases, with 15 bases remaining between them. CDR3 length: 12 residues. CDR3 in amino acids: CASSSSLGEAFF. The CDR3 DNA reads as TGTGCCAGCTCCAGCAGCCTAGGGGAAGCTTTCTTT.

The chain links TRBV12-5 to TRBJ2-3; D is uncertain. The germline gives CDR1 LGHNT, CDR2 FRNRAP. With 6 bases removed from V and 1 base from J, the gap between germline ends came to 8 bases. The CDR3 runs 13 residues. CDR3 in amino acids: CASGFGRTDTQYF. In DNA form, the CDR3 reads TGTGCTAGTGGCTTCGGTCGCACAGATACGCAGTATTTT. Full variable domain (outside the CDR3, taken from reference TRBV12-5 and TRBJ2-3): DARVTQTPRHKVTEMGQEVTMRCQPILGHNTVFWYRQTMMQGLELLAYFRNRAPLDDSGMPKDRFSAEMPDATLATLKIQPSEPRDSAVYFCASGFGRTDTQYFGPGTRLTVL.

A few counts support this clone. This chain joins TRBV18 and TRBJ1-6, with 9 bases fitting TRBD1. This CDR3 region has 15 residues. CDR1 and CDR2 from the germline V gene are KGHSH and LQKENI. Unmatched junction bases numbered 6, after V lost 2 bases and J lost 10 bases. The DNA for the CDR3 is TGTGCCAGCTCACCAGGACAGGGGAGGGACTCACCCCTCCACTTT. This gives the protein CASSPGQGRDSPLHF.

The rearrangement joins TRBV7-9 to TRBJ2-7; unclear D gene. The CDR3 length is 11 residues. Trimming left V 11 bases short and J 5 bases short, with 13 bases between. Germline-derived CDR1 and CDR2 are SEHNR and FQNEAQ (reference sequence). The CDR3 is CAYRAADEQYF. The DNA for the CDR3 is TGTGCCTATCGGGCAGCCGACGAGCAGTACTTC.

The chain uses TRBV5-1 and TRBJ2-3; no firm D call. The CDR3 has 14 residues. The V gene lost 7 bases and the J gene lost 1 base, with 13 bases spanning the gap. CDR1 is SGHRS and CDR2 is YFSETQ in the germline V gene. The CDR3 spells CASSKGSGTDTQYF. The CDR3 DNA sequence: TGCGCCAGCTCAAAAGGTTCGGGCACAGATACGCAGTATTTT.

This chain connects TRBV7-2 to TRBJ2-7, with 11 nucleotides matching TRBD2. Germline lookup yields CDR1 SGHTA and CDR2 FQGNSA. The CDR3 is 16 residues long. V trimming: 4 bases; J trimming: 5 bases; junction bases outside the gene matches: 10. The CDR3 is CASSSLAGGPGNEQYF. CDR3 bases: TGTGCCAGCAGCTCTTTAGCGGGGGGGCCTGGGAACGAGCAGTACTTC.

This clone showed up just a few times. The chain uses TRBV7-9 and TRBJ1-4; D is possibly TRBD1 (5 bases). V was trimmed by 3 bases and J by 7 bases, leaving 15 bases between them. This CDR3 has 15 amino acids. Germline V gene data show CDR1 as SEHNR and CDR2 as FQNEAQ (reference sequence). The DNA for the CDR3 is TGTGCCAGCAGCTTTGGGCAAGACAGCACTGAAAAACTGTTTTTT. Translated: CASSFGQDSTEKLFF.

The chain's CDR3 is CASSSHRETQYF. CDR3 DNA: TGTGCCAGCAGCTCCCATCGGGAGACCCAGTACTTC. The V and J genes are TRBV7-6 and TRBJ2-5; D is unclear. Germline-derived CDR1 and CDR2 are SGHVS and FNYEAQ. Deletions cut 4 bases from V and 5 bases from J, with 8 bases between. The CDR3 is made up of 12 amino acids.

The gene calls are TRBV4-1 and TRBJ2-3; D tentatively fits TRBD1 or TRBD2 (6 bases each). V lost 2 bases and J 5 bases, leaving 29 bases between the germline ends. Germline V lookup: CDR1 MGHRA, CDR2 YSYEKL. This CDR3 has 20 residues. The CDR3 is CASSQLYLKPPWGREDTQYF. The CDR3 nucleotides read TGCGCCAGCAGCCAACTATACTTAAAACCGCCCTGGGGGCGGGAAGATACGCAGTATTTT.

The V call is TRBV11-3, the J call TRBJ2-3; D unresolved. Germline CDR1 SGHNT, CDR2 YENEEA. V was pared by 5 bases and J by 3 bases, with 6 bases between. The CDR3 contains 12 residues. DNA for the CDR3: TGTGCCAGCAGCCGTGGTACAGATACGCAGTATTTT. As protein: CASSRGTDTQYF.